This is a list of T cell receptor beta chains from one sample in a study of post-analysis software for immune sequencing data. TCRdb redid the calling of the PCR reads with MiXCR, one entry per CDR3 protein. Of just over 250,000 distinct CDR3 sequences in the sample, about 38% were seen once. Material: blood. The receptors were sampled from a girl aged 10 to 17 with multiple sclerosis. Each CDR3 is given with its conserved first and last residue. The order of the fields is V gene, clone size, J gene, D gene, CDR3 DNA, CDR3 protein. D genes are given only for firm matches. Only part of the rows carry a size: once, few, many, or a class if the clone is expanded.

V gene: TRBV10-3; clone size: once; J gene: TRBJ2-5; D gene: TRBD1; CDR3 DNA: TGTGCCATCAGGGGACAGGTGGATCAAGGGCAGTACTTC; CDR3 protein: CAIRGQVDQGQYF
V gene: TRBV7-9; clone size: many; J gene: TRBJ1-2; D gene: TRBD1; CDR3 DNA: TGTGCCAGCACGATCGGGACAGTCACTGGCTACACCTTC; CDR3 protein: CASTIGTVTGYTF
V gene: TRBV4-3; clone size: few; J gene: TRBJ2-7; D gene: -; CDR3 DNA: TGCGCCAGCAGCCAAGCCCTGGTTGGGGGAGAGAGGGCCTACGAGCAGTACTTC; CDR3 protein: CASSQALVGGERAYEQYF
V gene: TRBV12-3/TRBV12-4; clone size: -; J gene: TRBJ1-6; D gene: -; CDR3 DNA: TGTGCCAGCAGGACAGTGTCCTCACCCCTCCACTTT; CDR3 protein: CASRTVSSPLHF
V gene: TRBV6-5; clone size: -; J gene: TRBJ2-3; D gene: -; CDR3 DNA: TGTGCCAGCAGTTACCAAAGGACTCGAGATACGCAGTATTTT; CDR3 protein: CASSYQRTRDTQYF
V gene: TRBV12-3/TRBV12-4; clone size: many; J gene: TRBJ2-3; D gene: -; CDR3 DNA: TGTGCCAGCAGTTTCCAACTCCCCTTTAGCACAGATACGCAGTATTTT; CDR3 protein: CASSFQLPFSTDTQYF
V gene: TRBV29-1; clone size: -; J gene: TRBJ1-2; D gene: -; CDR3 DNA: TGCAGCGTGCACACAGAGGGGGTTGGCTACACCTTC; CDR3 protein: CSVHTEGVGYTF
V gene: TRBV7-9; clone size: -; J gene: TRBJ2-1; D gene: TRBD1; CDR3 DNA: TGTGCCAGCAGCGTACAGGGGGCCCTCAATGAGCAGTTCTTC; CDR3 protein: CASSVQGALNEQFF
V gene: TRBV12-3/TRBV12-4; clone size: many; J gene: TRBJ2-1; D gene: -; CDR3 DNA: TGTGCCAGCAGGCCCGCCCTAGTGCTATCCTACAATGAGCAGTTCTTC; CDR3 protein: CASRPALVLSYNEQFF
V gene: TRBV7-8; clone size: many; J gene: TRBJ2-3; D gene: TRBD1; CDR3 DNA: TGTGCCAGCAGCTTAGACAGGGGAGACACGCAGTATTTT; CDR3 protein: CASSLDRGDTQYF
V gene: TRBV27; clone size: -; J gene: TRBJ2-3; D gene: TRBD1; CDR3 DNA: TGTGCCAGCAGTTTAATAACCCCGGGACAGGGAGGGGATACGCAGTATTTT; CDR3 protein: CASSLITPGQGGDTQYF
V gene: TRBV4-2; clone size: -; J gene: TRBJ2-1; D gene: -; CDR3 DNA: TGTGCCAGCAGCCAGAGCCCAGGGACGGGGCAGTTCTTC; CDR3 protein: CASSQSPGTGQFF
V gene: TRBV6-1; clone size: -; J gene: TRBJ2-2; D gene: TRBD2; CDR3 DNA: TGTGCCAGCAGCGAACTAGCGGGGAGACCGAACACCGGGGAGCTGTTTTTT; CDR3 protein: CASSELAGRPNTGELFF
V gene: TRBV7-3; clone size: -; J gene: TRBJ2-1; D gene: -; CDR3 DNA: TGTGCCAGCAGCTTAGAACGCAGCTCCTACAATGAGCAGTTCTTC; CDR3 protein: CASSLERSSYNEQFF
V gene: TRBV20-1; clone size: -; J gene: TRBJ2-7; D gene: TRBD1; CDR3 DNA: TGCAGTGCTAGAGATCCCTTAACAGGGGGCGAGCAGTACTTC; CDR3 protein: CSARDPLTGGEQYF
V gene: TRBV3-1; clone size: many; J gene: TRBJ1-6; D gene: -; CDR3 DNA: TGTGCCAGCAGCCAATGGTCGAGGGTAAACAATTCACCCCTCCACTTT; CDR3 protein: CASSQWSRVNNSPLHF
V gene: TRBV6-2/TRBV6-3; clone size: few; J gene: TRBJ2-1; D gene: TRBD1; CDR3 DNA: TGTGCCAGCAGTTACTCCGGGACAGGGCACTTCTTC; CDR3 protein: CASSYSGTGHFF
V gene: TRBV12-3/TRBV12-4; clone size: once; J gene: TRBJ2-3; D gene: TRBD2; CDR3 DNA: TGTGCCAGCAGAGGACTAGCGGGAGATGCGGAGTATTTT; CDR3 protein: CASRGLAGDAEYF
V gene: TRBV20-1; clone size: -; J gene: TRBJ1-4; D gene: TRBD1; CDR3 DNA: TGCAGTGCTAGTCCCGGGACAGCAAATGAAAAACTGTTTTTT; CDR3 protein: CSASPGTANEKLFF
V gene: TRBV6-2/TRBV6-3; clone size: many; J gene: TRBJ2-1; D gene: -; CDR3 DNA: TGTGCCAGCAGTGTACGACAGGCCCTATCCTACAATGAGCAGTTCTTC; CDR3 protein: CASSVRQALSYNEQFF
V gene: TRBV6-6; clone size: -; J gene: TRBJ1-4; D gene: TRBD1; CDR3 DNA: TGTGCCAGCAGTACACCGGGACAGGGGGACGAAAAACTGTTTTTT; CDR3 protein: CASSTPGQGDEKLFF
V gene: TRBV2; clone size: -; J gene: TRBJ2-2; D gene: TRBD2; CDR3 DNA: TGTGCCAGCAGTGATGGCCGAAGCGGGAAGAACACCGGGGAGCTGTTTTTT; CDR3 protein: CASSDGRSGKNTGELFF
V gene: TRBV14; clone size: few; J gene: TRBJ1-5; D gene: -; CDR3 DNA: TGTGCCAGCAGCCCCTCAGGGGAGAATCAGCCCCAGCATTTT; CDR3 protein: CASSPSGENQPQHF
V gene: TRBV20-1; clone size: many; J gene: TRBJ2-5; D gene: TRBD1; CDR3 DNA: TGCAGTGCGTCGACAGGGGGCTCGGAGACCCAGTACTTC; CDR3 protein: CSASTGGSETQYF
V gene: TRBV20-1; clone size: many; J gene: TRBJ2-1; D gene: TRBD2; CDR3 DNA: TGCAGTGCTCGGGAGGGGGGCGGGAGCTCCTACAATGAGCAGTTCTTC; CDR3 protein: CSAREGGGSSYNEQFF